The 16 T cell receptor beta chains reported below all come from one sample, sequenced in a study of T-cell memory formation after mild COVID-19. MiXCR, run by TCRdb on the 5' RACE reads, gives a single entry per CDR3 protein. This sample has about 200,000 distinct CDR3 sequences; 9% to 10% occur once, and the top ten carry around 3.3%. The material sequenced was PBMCs or a T cell subset sorted from them (not recorded which). These receptors were taken from a man between 18 and 29 years old who had mild COVID-19 (a few samples of this study predate the infection). Cell type and time point are not known.

The V call is TRBV7-8, the J call TRBJ1-1; no clear D. CDR3 length equals 13 residues. The V and J ends lost 5 bases and 1 base respectively, with 8 bases between them. Germline-derived CDR1 and CDR2 are SGHVS and FQNEAQ. CDR3 nucleotides: TGTGCCAGCAGCATACAGCCGAACACTGAAGCTTTCTTT. This translates into CASSIQPNTEAFF.

The V gene is TRBV6-2 or TRBV6-3, the J gene TRBJ1-2; 7 positions match TRBD1. The V and J ends lost 6 bases and 8 bases, in that order; junction bases with no gene match: 9. Germline V gene data show CDR1 as MNHEY and CDR2 as SVGEGT. CDR3 length: 13 amino acids. The CDR3 nucleotides read TGTGCCAGCAGGGACAGGCAACCAGGAGGCTACACCTTC. This gives the protein CASRDRQPGGYTF.

This clonotype has just a few counts. The J gene is TRBJ2-3, the V gene TRBV7-2; TRBD2 agrees at 11 bases. V was clipped by 2 bases and J by 4 bases; unmatched bases: 2. Germline lookup yields CDR1 SGHTA and CDR2 FQGNSA. The CDR3 consists of 15 residues. In DNA form, the CDR3 reads TGTGCCAGCAGCTTAATAGCGGGGGGGCCAGATACGCAGTATTTT. Translated: CASSLIAGGPDTQYF.

The CDR3 loop reads CATSSQGPAEAFF. The CDR3 DNA follows: TGTGCCACCAGCAGCCAGGGTCCGGCTGAAGCTTTCTTT. This chain joins TRBV15 and TRBJ1-1, with a weak D call TRBD1 (5 bases). The CDR3 consists of 13 residues. Germline assignment: CDR1 LNHNV and CDR2 YYDKDF (reference sequence). V lost 3 bases and J 6 bases, leaving 11 bases between the germline ends.

This clonotype occurred a few times. The V call is TRBV24-1, the J call TRBJ1-5, with 7 positions matching TRBD1. V trimming: 9 bases; J trimming: 6 bases; junction bases outside the gene matches: 13. The V gene's germline CDR1 is KGHDR and CDR2 SFDVKD. CDR3 length: 15 residues. Written as DNA, the CDR3 is TGTGCCACCCGCCGGCGACAGGGAGAGGGTCAGCCCCAGCATTTT. This encodes CATRRRQGEGQPQHF.

The gene calls are TRBV27 and TRBJ1-2; D might be TRBD1 (6 bases). V lost 6 bases to trimming and J lost 2 bases, with 13 bases between them. The CDR3 extends over 14 amino acids. From germline, CDR1 is MNHEY and CDR2 SMNVEV (reference sequence). The CDR3 sequence is CASSQTGSNYGYTF. The CDR3, as DNA: TGTGCCAGCAGCCAGACAGGCTCGAACTATGGCTACACCTTC.

This chain connects TRBV12-3 or TRBV12-4 to TRBJ2-7, with a tentative D call TRBD2 (6 bases). This CDR3 comprises 15 residues. V was trimmed by 1 base and J by 4 bases, leaving 14 bases between them. CDR3 DNA: TGTGCCAGCAGTTTAGGTAGGCAGGGACTTTACGAGCAGTACGTC. The encoded protein is CASSLGRQGLYEQYV.

Only a few counts were recorded for this clonotype. The J gene is TRBJ2-5, the V gene TRBV12-3 or TRBV12-4; 7 bases map to TRBD1. The length of the CDR3 is 14 residues. Germline trimming cut 5 bases from V and 4 bases from J; bases unmatched to any gene: 7. CDR3 DNA: TGTGCCAGCAGTCCAAACAGGGGATCAGAGACCCAGTACTTC. Its protein product is CASSPNRGSETQYF.

This clonotype was detected many times. This rearrangement joins TRBV19 to TRBJ1-1; 8 bases map to TRBD1. V lost 1 base and J lost 9; bases outside the gene matches: 4. The CDR3 totals 13 residues. Per germline, CDR1 LNHDA and CDR2 SQIVND (reference sequence). The CDR3 is CASSIAGQGKAFF. In DNA, the CDR3 is TGTGCCAGTAGTATAGCCGGACAGGGAAAAGCTTTCTTT. Variable domain in full (rest from reference TRBV19 and TRBJ1-1): DGGITQSPKYLFRKEGQNVTLSCEQNLNHDAMYWYRQDPGQGLRLIYYSQIVNDFQKGDIAEGYSVSREKKESFPLTVTSAQKNPTAFYLCASSIAGQGKAFFGQGTRLTVV.

This clonotype was detected only a few times. The CDR3 DNA reads as TGTGCCAGCAGCTTAGGTCCGGGGGTGAAAGGCTACACCTTC. Amino acids: CASSLGPGVKGYTF. The chain joins TRBV7-2 to TRBJ1-2; a possible D gene is TRBD1 (5 bases). Germline CDR1 and CDR2: SGHTA and FQGNSA. The V gene lost 1 base and the J gene lost 8 bases, with 14 bases spanning the gap. The CDR3 covers 14 residues.

This clonotype turned up a few times. This chain links TRBV7-9 with TRBJ2-7; D uncertain. Germline V gene sequence: CDR1 SEHNR, CDR2 FQNEAQ (reference sequence). V lost 4 bases and J lost 3, with 16 bases in between. The CDR3 length is 15 residues. CDR3 coding DNA: TGTGCCAGCAGCTCGTCCTACATGAAACACTACGAGCAGTACTTC. This translates into CASSSSYMKHYEQYF. The complete variable domain, with remaining parts taken from reference TRBV7-9 and TRBJ2-7, reads DTGVSQNPRHKITKRGQNVTFRCDPISEHNRLYWYRQTLGQGPEFLTYFQNEAQLEKSRLLSDRFSAERPKGSFSTLEIQRTEQGDSAMYLCASSSSYMKHYEQYFGPGTRLTVT.

This clonotype appeared many times. The gene calls are TRBV6-6 and TRBJ1-3; D is ambiguous. The V and J ends lost 7 bases and 0 bases respectively, with 10 bases between them. There are 14 residues in the CDR3. Germline V gives CDR1 MNHNY, CDR2 SVGAGI (reference sequence). This CDR3 reads CASTEQFSGNTIYF. The CDR3, as DNA: TGTGCCAGCACTGAACAGTTCTCTGGAAACACCATATATTTT.

V usage is TRBV6-2 or TRBV6-3 and J usage is TRBJ1-1, with D possibly matching TRBD1 (6 bases). Germline V lookup: CDR1 MNHEY, CDR2 SVGEGT. The CDR3 spans 16 residues. V lost 5 bases and J lost 2, with 18 bases in between. CDR3 region: CASSTGQHKINTEAFF. Here the CDR3 DNA reads TGTGCCAGCAGTACAGGGCAGCACAAGATTAACACTGAAGCTTTCTTT.

The chain links TRBV29-1 to TRBJ2-7; TRBD1 matches at 7 bases. J lost 0 bases, V lost 2 bases, and 4 bases had no gene match. Germline V lookup: CDR1 SQVTM, CDR2 ANQGSEA. This CDR3 has 14 amino acids. The CDR3: CSVEKDRSSYEQYF. The DNA of the CDR3 is TGCAGCGTTGAAAAGGACAGGTCCTCCTACGAGCAGTACTTC.

The V call is TRBV5-1, the J call TRBJ1-1; D is uncertain. This CDR3 contains 13 residues. Germline CDR1 reads SGHRS; CDR2 reads YFSETQ. Trimming pared 1 base from V and 9 bases from J, leaving 13 bases between. The CDR3 is CASSLTGSGKAFF. The CDR3 DNA reads TGCGCCAGCAGCTTGACTGGTTCCGGGAAAGCTTTCTTT.

The V gene is TRBV6-5, the J gene TRBJ2-7, with D maybe TRBD1 (6 bases). Trimming removed 8 bases at V and 4 bases at J, with 18 bases between. CDR3 length: 14 residues. Germline assignment: CDR1 MNHEY and CDR2 SVGAGI. CDR3: CASSFLTGPYEQYF. CDR3 sequence (DNA): TGTGCCAGCTCTTTTTTGACAGGCCCATACGAGCAGTACTTC.